The present entry profiles one T cell receptor (beta chain) with its context. The antigen remains unidentified. The data belong to a study of T cell clones after liver transplantation. About the research overall: Third-party-reactive TCRbeta sequences from pre-transplant mixed lymphocyte reactions served as antigen-independent comparators. Timepoints were pre-transplant, pre-withdrawal, and after withdrawal was completed or failed. Regarding the study as a whole: A larger donor-reactive than third-party decline suggested partial antigen-specific deletion.

Produced via immunoSEQ multiplex PCR; TCRdb's table is partial and in-frame only. The table shows tens of thousands of clones, with about 70% occurring only once. In germline, CDR1 is SGHTA, CDR2 FQGTGA. Trimming stripped 8 bases from V and 7 bases from J, with 18 bases between. The CDR3 runs 14 residues. The chain couples TRBV7-3 to TRBJ2-1; D is unresolved. The receptor comes from a human patient who received a liver transplant. Some of the T cells may derive from the graft donor. The sample in question was CD4+ T cells from blood, obtained at the 22-month timepoint. Written as DNA, the CDR3 is TGTGCCAGCTCGCCCCTATCTTCGGTGAATGAGCAGTTCTTC. Translation gives CASSPLSSVNEQFF.